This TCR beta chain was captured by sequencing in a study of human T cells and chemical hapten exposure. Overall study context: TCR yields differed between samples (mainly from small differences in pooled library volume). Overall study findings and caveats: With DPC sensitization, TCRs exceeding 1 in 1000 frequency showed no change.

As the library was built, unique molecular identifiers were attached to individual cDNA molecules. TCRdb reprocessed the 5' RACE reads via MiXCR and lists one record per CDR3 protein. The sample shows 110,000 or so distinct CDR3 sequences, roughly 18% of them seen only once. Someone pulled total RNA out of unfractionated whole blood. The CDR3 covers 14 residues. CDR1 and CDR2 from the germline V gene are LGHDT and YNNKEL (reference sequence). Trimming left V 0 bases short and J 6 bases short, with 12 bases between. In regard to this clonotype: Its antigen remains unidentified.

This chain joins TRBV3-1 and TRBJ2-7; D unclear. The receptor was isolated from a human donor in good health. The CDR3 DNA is TGTGCCAGCAGCCAAGAATCTCGCGCTGGCGAGCAGTACTTC. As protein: CASSQESRAGEQYF.